Below, 18 T cell receptor beta chains from the same sample are listed, as sequenced in a study of blood T cell repertoires in COVID-19. The protocol was immunoSEQ multiplex PCR, while the TCRdb copy is restricted to in-frame clones and leaves out a portion. The data show roughly 440,000 clones, approximately 89% seen once. The sequenced sample consisted of peripheral blood. Receptors originate from a woman aged 45-59 years with COVID-19, enrolled during active disease.

This clone has a single count. The chain links TRBV12-3 or TRBV12-4 to TRBJ1-2; TRBD1 matches 8 bases. CDR3 length: 13 amino acids. V was pared by 3 bases and J by 8 bases, with 5 bases of the junction left unmatched. CDR3 bases: TGTGCCAGCAGTTTGCAGGGGGCAGCGGGCTACACCTTC. Translating gives CASSLQGAAGYTF.

The chain joins TRBV3-1 (or the pseudogene TRBV3-2) to TRBJ1-2; D unclear. V lost 6 bases and J 4 bases, leaving 12 bases between the germline ends. This CDR3 comprises 13 residues. The germline CDR1 and CDR2 sequences are LGHDT and YNNKEL (reference sequence). CDR3 loop: CASSPDSLYGYTF. CDR3 bases: TGTGCCAGCAGTCCCGATTCACTCTATGGCTACACCTTC.

This clone appeared once. V usage is TRBV29-1 and J usage is TRBJ2-1; 9 bases align to TRBD1. The V gene's germline CDR1 is SQVTM and CDR2 ANQGSEA. The V and J ends lost 7 bases and 0 bases, in that order; junction bases with no gene match: 16. There are 18 residues in the CDR3. Here the CDR3 reads CSGGSGTGWDFSYNEQFF. The CDR3 nucleotides read TGCAGCGGAGGATCCGGGACAGGGTGGGACTTCTCCTACAATGAGCAGTTCTTC.

The chain uses TRBV6-1 and TRBJ2-1; 7 nucleotides agree with TRBD2. Unmatched junction bases numbered 6, after V lost 0 bases and J lost 10 bases. CDR1 is MNHNS, CDR2 SASEGT, per germline. The CDR3 spans 14 residues. Written as DNA, the CDR3 is TGTGCCAGCAGTGAAGCGCCGGGGGGAATGGAGCAGTTCTTC. Translated, it gives CASSEAPGGMEQFF.

In nucleotides, the CDR3 is TGTGCCAGCAGCCAAGGACTAGCGGGGGGGTCCCAAGAGACCCAGTACTTC. It translates to CASSQGLAGGSQETQYF. The V gene is TRBV3-1 (or the pseudogene TRBV3-2), the J gene TRBJ2-5; 14 bases fit TRBD2. CDR1 is LGHDT and CDR2 is YNNKEL in the germline V gene (reference sequence). The CDR3 runs to 17 residues. V was clipped by 1 base and J by 1 base; unmatched bases: 2.

This chain joins TRBV11-2 and TRBJ1-1; D perhaps matches TRBD1 (5 bases). V gave up 8 bases and J gave up 3 bases, with 13 bases separating them. The germline gives CDR1 SGHAT, CDR2 FQNNGV. The CDR3 is 13 amino acids. Here the CDR3 DNA reads TGTGCCAGCTCCCGGGGGGAGGACACTGAAGCTTTCTTT. Translation gives CASSRGEDTEAFF.

The V and J genes are TRBV19 and TRBJ2-7; unclear D gene. The CDR3 length is 13 residues. V lost 2 bases and J lost 2, with 7 bases in between. Germline V gene data show CDR1 as LNHDA and CDR2 as SQIVND (reference sequence). This CDR3 is CASSIRPAYEQYF. The CDR3 DNA reads as TGTGCCAGTAGTATACGTCCTGCCTACGAGCAGTACTTC. Based on the CDR3 plus reference TRBV19 and TRBJ2-7, the full variable domain is DGGITQSPKYLFRKEGQNVTLSCEQNLNHDAMYWYRQDPGQGLRLIYYSQIVNDFQKGDIAEGYSVSREKKESFPLTVTSAQKNPTAFYLCASSIRPAYEQYFGPGTRLTVT.

The CDR3 region is CASIAPGGYGYTF. CDR3 sequence (DNA): TGTGCCAGCATCGCCCCAGGGGGCTATGGCTACACCTTC. The chain carries TRBV6-5 and TRBJ1-2; 7 nucleotides line up with TRBD1. The CDR3 is 13 amino acids. The V gene end was trimmed by 7 bases and the J gene end by 4 bases; junction bases not matched to a gene: 6. Germline V gives CDR1 MNHEY, CDR2 SVGAGI.

V is TRBV30 and J is TRBJ2-1; 11 nucleotides align to TRBD1. Germline V gene data show CDR1 as GTSNPN and CDR2 as SVGIG (reference sequence). The junction had 16 bases not matched to a gene; V was cut back by 6 bases and J by 15 bases. The CDR3 is made up of 14 amino acids. This CDR3 is CACPGQGEVPRPFF. The CDR3 nucleotides read TGTGCCTGCCCGGGACAGGGGGAAGTCCCCAGACCGTTCTTC.

This clone was seen more than once but under ten times. The CDR3 protein is CASSRDSPSDEQYF. The DNA for the CDR3 is TGCGCCAGCAGCAGGGACAGTCCTTCCGACGAGCAGTACTTC. This chain connects TRBV10-1 to TRBJ2-7, with 7 bases aligning to TRBD1. CDR1 is WNHNN, CDR2 SYGVQD, per germline (reference sequence). The trim removed 6 bases at V and 5 bases at J, leaving 10 bases unmatched. The CDR3 runs to 14 residues.

This clone was observed once. This chain uses TRBV15 with TRBJ1-1, with D uncertain. V was clipped by 6 bases and J by 5 bases, with 10 bases between them. This CDR3 is 12 amino acids long. Germline lookup yields CDR1 LNHNV and CDR2 YYDKDF (reference sequence). This CDR3 is CATRPAGTEAFF. The CDR3 region has the DNA TGTGCCACCAGACCGGCGGGGACTGAAGCTTTCTTT. Complete variable domain (other parts from reference TRBV15 and TRBJ1-1): DAMVIQNPRYQVTQFGKPVTLSCSQTLNHNVMYWYQQKSSQAPKLLFHYYDKDFNNEADTPDNFQSRRPNTSFCFLDIRSPGLGDTAMYLCATRPAGTEAFFGQGTRLTVV.

This sequence joins TRBV7-9 and TRBJ2-3; D gene ambiguous. This CDR3 comprises 15 residues. The germline V gene encodes CDR1 SEHNR and CDR2 FQNEAQ (reference sequence). The V gene lost 3 bases and the J gene lost 2 bases, with 12 bases spanning the gap. CDR3 in DNA: TGTGCCAGCAGCTTTAGCCTCAACCCCACAGATACGCAGTATTTT. It specifies CASSFSLNPTDTQYF.

The V and J genes are TRBV30 and TRBJ1-2; 9 nucleotides align to TRBD1. V was pared by 0 bases and J by 4 bases, with 6 bases of the junction left unmatched. This CDR3 is built from 15 residues. Per the germline V gene, CDR1 is GTSNPN and CDR2 is SVGIG (reference sequence). This CDR3 is CAWSVGTGSSYGYTF. The DNA of the CDR3 is TGTGCCTGGAGTGTAGGGACAGGGTCCAGCTATGGCTACACCTTC. Looking up the rest from reference TRBV30 and TRBJ1-2 gives the full variable domain: SQTIHQWPATLVQPVGSPLSLECTVEGTSNPNLYWYRQAAGRGLQLLFYSVGIGQISSEVPQNLSASRPQDRQFILSSKKLLLSDSGFYLCAWSVGTGSSYGYTFGSGTRLTVV.

The chain recombines TRBV4-1 with TRBJ1-4; no firm D call. The CDR3 is 13 residues long. The germline gives CDR1 MGHRA, CDR2 YSYEKL. Trimming pared 0 bases from V and 8 bases from J, leaving 7 bases between. DNA of the CDR3: TGCGCCAGCAGCCAAGATGAGCTCGAAAAACTGTTTTTT. It encodes CASSQDELEKLFF.

This clone has just a few counts. This rearrangement joins TRBV7-9 to TRBJ1-5, with D unresolved. Germline V CDR1 and CDR2: SEHNR, FQNEAQ (reference sequence). The CDR3 is made up of 14 amino acids. V was shortened by 1 base and J by 0 bases, with 4 bases between the two germline ends. Here the CDR3 DNA reads TGTGCCAGCAGCTTAGACGGTAGCAATCAGCCCCAGCATTTT. Translating it yields CASSLDGSNQPQHF.

This clone was counted once. The chain carries TRBV2 and TRBJ1-2; perhaps TRBD1 as D (5 bases). V gave up 3 bases and J gave up 7 bases, with 12 bases separating them. CDR1 and CDR2 from the germline V gene are SNHLY and FYNNEI. This CDR3 contains 13 residues. For the CDR3, the DNA is TGTGCCAGCAGTGATGACATGGGGGGTGGCTACACCTTC. It yields the protein CASSDDMGGGYTF.

The chain has TRBV11-2 and TRBJ1-1, with a weak D call TRBD1 (5 bases). Trimming removed 1 base at V and 3 bases at J, with 9 bases between. CDR3 length equals 14 residues. Per germline, CDR1 SGHAT and CDR2 FQNNGV. The CDR3, as DNA: TGTGCCAGCAGCTTAGGCGGGGGTTACACTGAAGCTTTCTTT. Protein product: CASSLGGGYTEAFF.

The chain carries TRBV6-4 and TRBJ2-7; TRBD2 aligns across 10 bases. Trimming cost V 4 bases and J 2 bases; bases outside gene matches: 5. Germline V CDR1 and CDR2: MRHNA, SNTAGT. The length of the CDR3 is 15 residues. This CDR3 is CASSALAGAAYEQYF. CDR3 bases: TGTGCCAGCAGTGCCCTAGCGGGGGCCGCCTACGAGCAGTACTTC.